The 14 T cell receptor beta chains listed next were all sequenced from one sample in a study of cytomegalovirus exposure and HLA in healthy donors. The PCR made use of 60 Vbeta and 13 Jbeta primers. Method: immunoSEQ multiplex PCR; TCRdb's copy keeps in-frame clones and lacks some. The listing contains around 200,000 clones. Material: PBMCs. The receptors derive from a girl aged 2-10 years in good health and CMV-seropositive.

The rearrangement joins TRBV11-3 to TRBJ2-1, with 7 bases matching TRBD1. CDR3 size: 18 residues. Per germline, CDR1 SGHNT and CDR2 YENEEA. V was pared by 5 bases and J by 1 base, with 14 bases of the junction left unmatched. The CDR3 nucleotides read TGTGCCAGCAGCACAGGCGTGGGAGAGGGACAGTCCTACAATGAGCAGTTCTTC. Its protein product is CASSTGVGEGQSYNEQFF.

V usage is TRBV4-1 and J usage is TRBJ2-1; 11 nucleotides line up with TRBD2. The CDR3 spans 18 residues. The V gene end was trimmed by 3 bases and the J gene end by 4 bases; junction bases not matched to a gene: 11. Per the germline V gene, CDR1 is MGHRA and CDR2 is YSYEKL. CDR3 sequence reads: CASSHLGTSGLIYNEQFF. The CDR3 nucleotides read TGCGCCAGCAGCCATCTCGGGACTAGCGGACTCATTTACAATGAGCAGTTCTTC.

V usage is TRBV5-1 and J usage is TRBJ2-3; no reliable D call. Trimming removed 4 bases from V and 8 bases from J, with 17 bases in between. This CDR3 spans 14 amino acids. CDR1 is SGHRS and CDR2 is YFSETQ in the germline V gene. CDR3 sequence reads: CASSPPDTGLTQYF. The CDR3 DNA follows: TGCGCCAGCAGCCCACCAGACACTGGCCTTACGCAGTATTTT.

This chain connects TRBV27 to TRBJ2-7; 9 bases agree with TRBD1. CDR3 length equals 15 residues. Trimming removed 6 bases from V and 0 bases from J; junction bases left unmatched: 6. Germline values: CDR1 MNHEY, CDR2 SMNVEV (reference sequence). CDR3 residues: CASRFGTGSSYEQYF. The CDR3 DNA reads TGTGCCAGCAGATTCGGGACAGGGAGCTCCTACGAGCAGTACTTC.

Worth noting for this clone: The junction departs from the called germline gene at one end, perhaps through a read error. The chain recombines TRBV27 with TRBJ1-1; unclear D gene. The length of the CDR3 is 12 residues. Germline V gene lookup returns CDR1 MNHEY and CDR2 SMNVEV (reference sequence). CDR3: CASSLPGGPASF. CDR3 DNA sequence: TGTGCCAGCAGTTTACCTGGAGGGCCAGCTTCCTTT.

V gene TRBV28 combines with J gene TRBJ2-6; D gene ambiguous. Trimming cost V 2 bases and J 4 bases, with 21 bases left between them. The germline CDR1 and CDR2 sequences are MDHEN and SYDVKM. The CDR3 contains 19 residues. For the CDR3, the DNA is TGTGCCAGCAGTTTAGTGAGGCTACCATCACGTAAAGGGGCCAACGTCCTGACTTTC. It translates to CASSLVRLPSRKGANVLTF.

This rearrangement joins TRBV7-6 to TRBJ1-2; 9 positions match TRBD1. The CDR3 has 16 amino acids. Unmatched junction bases numbered 11, after V lost 3 bases and J lost 6 bases. Germline lookup yields CDR1 SGHVS and CDR2 FNYEAQ. CDR3 in amino acids: CASSFAQGAELDGYTF. The CDR3 DNA is TGTGCCAGCAGCTTCGCACAGGGGGCTGAATTGGATGGCTACACCTTC.

The V gene is TRBV5-1, the J gene TRBJ1-1; D call uncertain. CDR3 length: 13 amino acids. V lost 0 bases to trimming and J lost 0 bases, with 3 bases between them. CDR1 SGHRS and CDR2 YFSETQ come from the germline V gene. The CDR3 loop reads CASSLALNTEAFF. CDR3 coding DNA: TGCGCCAGCAGCTTGGCCTTGAACACTGAAGCTTTCTTT.

The rearrangement uses TRBV5-1 and TRBJ2-1; 12 nucleotides match TRBD2. Germline values: CDR1 SGHRS, CDR2 YFSETQ. This CDR3 region has 17 residues. Trimming removed 1 base from V and 5 bases from J; junction bases left unmatched: 7. The CDR3 nucleotides are TGCGCCAGCAGCTTGTACCCTCGGACTAGCGGGAACAATGAGCAGTTCTTC. It translates to CASSLYPRTSGNNEQFF.

V is TRBV2 and J is TRBJ1-1, with D possibly TRBD1 on 5 matching bases. This CDR3 has 15 residues. The V gene lost 0 bases and the J gene lost 3 bases, with 11 bases spanning the gap. CDR1 SNHLY and CDR2 FYNNEI come from the germline V gene. The CDR3 nucleotides are TGTGCCAGCAGTGAAGCAGAGGGAGGGGACACTGAAGCTTTCTTT. Amino acids: CASSEAEGGDTEAFF. Full variable domain (missing parts from reference TRBV2 and TRBJ1-1): EPEVTQTPSHQVTQMGQEVILRCVPISNHLYFYWYRQILGQKVEFLVSFYNNEISEKSEIFDDQFSVERPDGSNFTLKIRSTKLEDSAMYFCASSEAEGGDTEAFFGQGTRLTVV.

The chain couples TRBV19 to TRBJ1-5; tentative D call: TRBD1 (5 bases). Trimming stripped 1 base from V and 3 bases from J, with 16 bases between. Looked up from germline, CDR1 is LNHDA and CDR2 is SQIVND (reference sequence). The CDR3 consists of 17 residues. For the CDR3, the DNA is TGTGCCAGTAGTATAGTTGGGACTGCCACGTACAATCAGCCCCAGCATTTT. Its translation: CASSIVGTATYNQPQHF. Based on the CDR3 plus reference TRBV19 and TRBJ1-5, the full variable domain is DGGITQSPKYLFRKEGQNVTLSCEQNLNHDAMYWYRQDPGQGLRLIYYSQIVNDFQKGDIAEGYSVSREKKESFPLTVTSAQKNPTAFYLCASSIVGTATYNQPQHFGDGTRLSIL.

As DNA, the CDR3 is TGTGCCAGCTCACCATTCTATGGGACTAGAGACAATGAGCAGTTCTTC. Encoded protein: CASSPFYGTRDNEQFF. J is TRBJ2-1 and V is TRBV18; 8 bases align to TRBD2. This CDR3 contains 16 residues. From germline, CDR1 is KGHSH and CDR2 LQKENI. J was trimmed by 5 bases and V by 2 bases; bases with no gene match: 8.

The chain carries TRBV27 and TRBJ2-3; D unclear. Trimming stripped 5 bases from V and 0 bases from J, with 12 bases between. The CDR3 extends over 15 amino acids. The germline V gene has CDR1 MNHEY and CDR2 SMNVEV (reference sequence). The CDR3 coding sequence is TGTGCCAGCAGTCCCAGCGCCCCTAGCACAGATACGCAGTATTTT. Encoded protein: CASSPSAPSTDTQYF.

DNA for the CDR3: TGCAGCGTTGATACAGGGTCAACCGAGCAGTACTTC. This translates into CSVDTGSTEQYF. The rearrangement links TRBV29-1 to TRBJ2-7; D perhaps matches TRBD1 (6 bases). CDR3 size: 12 residues. Trimming shortened V by 3 bases and J by 6 bases, and 12 bases separated the two germline ends. Looked up from germline, CDR1 is SQVTM and CDR2 is ANQGSEA.